A selection of T cell receptor beta chains follows, all from one sample in a study of OX40 agonist ivuxolimab in advanced cancers. This table comes from immunoSEQ multiplex PCR, and its TCRdb copy is limited to in-frame clones, with some not included. The sample consists of 35,000 to 45,000 clones, around 83% of them appearing once. The sequencing used CD4+ or CD8+ T cells sorted from blood, collected in a trial of the OX40 agonist ivuxolimab. The origin of the receptors is an adult with an advanced solid tumor such as melanoma, head and neck, liver or kidney cancer. Each CDR3 is given with its conserved first and last residue. D genes are given only for firm matches. The size entry is marked missing in some rows and otherwise reads once, few, many or a size class.

D,size,V,length,J,DNA,CDR3
TRBD2,-,TRBV5-1,12,TRBJ2-5,TGCGCCAGCAGCCCGGGGGGGGCGACCCAGTACTTC,CASSPGGATQYF
-,-,TRBV7-8,14,TRBJ2-7,TGTGCCAGCAGCTTAGAGACCCATTCCTACGAGCAGTACTTC,CASSLETHSYEQYF
-,-,TRBV19,15,TRBJ2-1,TGTGCCAGTAGTCCCCCGGGGGCGGGGAGCGATGAGCAGTTCTTC,CASSPPGAGSDEQFF
TRBD1,-,TRBV6-5,15,TRBJ2-3,TGTGCCAGCAGTGTACAGGGGGCGCAGACAGATACGCAGTATTTT,CASSVQGAQTDTQYF
TRBD1,-,TRBV5-8,15,TRBJ1-5,TGTGCCAGCAGCTTGGGACAGGGAGAGGGCCAGCCCCAGCATTTT,CASSLGQGEGQPQHF
-,-,TRBV6-1,15,TRBJ2-1,TGTGCCAGCAGTGAACTAGACAGGTCCTACAATGAGCAGTTCTTC,CASSELDRSYNEQFF
-,-,TRBV10-2,14,TRBJ2-5,TGCGCCAGCAGTTACTCTAGCGTCCAAGAGACCCAGTACTTC,CASSYSSVQETQYF
-,-,TRBV27,16,TRBJ2-3,TGTGCCAGCAGTCCCCAGGGCAGGGGGGTAGGAGATACGCAGTATTTT,CASSPQGRGVGDTQYF
-,-,TRBV28,12,TRBJ1-1,TGTGCCAGCAGTTATATCGACAGTGAAGCTTTCTTT,CASSYIDSEAFF
TRBD1,-,TRBV7-9,14,TRBJ2-5,TGTGCCAGCAAGGGGGCAGCCTCTCAAGAGACCCAGTACTTC,CASKGAASQETQYF
-,-,TRBV5-1,18,TRBJ2-6,TGCGCCAGCAGCACCAAGGGTTCCATGGGCTCTGGGGCCAACGTCCTGACTTTC,CASSTKGSMGSGANVLTF
TRBD2,-,TRBV7-8,16,TRBJ2-5,TGTGCCAGCAGCTTAGAGGTAGCGGGAGGGCAAGAGACCCAGTACTTC,CASSLEVAGGQETQYF
-,-,TRBV6-5,14,TRBJ1-5,TGTGCCAGCAGCTTCACAGGGCGCAATCAGCCCCAGCATTTT,CASSFTGRNQPQHF
-,-,TRBV6-6,15,TRBJ1-1,TGTGCCAGCACCGACGGCGGAGCCATGAACACTGAAGCTTTCTTT,CASTDGGAMNTEAFF
TRBD1,-,TRBV7-2,16,TRBJ2-4,TGTGCCAGCAGCCCCGACAGGGGGCTAGCCAAAAACATTCAGTACTTC,CASSPDRGLAKNIQYF
-,-,TRBV5-1,16,TRBJ2-1,TGCGCCAGCAGCTTGAGGAGCGTTGGACAACTAAATGAGCAGTTCTTC,CASSLRSVGQLNEQFF
-,-,TRBV2,12,TRBJ2-7,TGTGCCAGCACCGGGTGGAGTGGCGAGCAGTACTTC,CASTGWSGEQYF
-,-,TRBV30,11,TRBJ2-5,TGTGCCTCCCTACTTCCAGGGATCCAGTACTTC,CASLLPGIQYF
-,-,TRBV6-6,14,TRBJ1-2,TGTGCCAGCAGTTACGGGGAAGCTAACTATGGCTACACCTTC,CASSYGEANYGYTF
TRBD2,once,TRBV7-2,15,TRBJ2-5,TGTGCCAGCAGCCGCGCGGCCCTAGCGGTAGAGACCCAGTACTTC,CASSRAALAVETQYF